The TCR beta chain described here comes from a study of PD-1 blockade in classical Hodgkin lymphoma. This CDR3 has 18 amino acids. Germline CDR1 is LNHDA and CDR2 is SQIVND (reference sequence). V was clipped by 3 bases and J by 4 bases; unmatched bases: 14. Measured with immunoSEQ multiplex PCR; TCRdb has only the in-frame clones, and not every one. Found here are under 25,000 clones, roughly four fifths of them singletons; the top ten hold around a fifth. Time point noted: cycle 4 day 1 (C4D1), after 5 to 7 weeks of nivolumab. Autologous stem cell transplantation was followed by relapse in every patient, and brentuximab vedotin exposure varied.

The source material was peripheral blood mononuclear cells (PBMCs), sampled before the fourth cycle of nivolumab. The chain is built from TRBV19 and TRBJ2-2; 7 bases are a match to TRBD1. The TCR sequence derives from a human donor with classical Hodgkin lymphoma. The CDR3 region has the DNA TGTGCCAGTAGTATCTCTTTCACCGCAGGGGGTCGCACCGGGGAGCTGTTTTTT. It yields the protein CASSISFTAGGRTGELFF.